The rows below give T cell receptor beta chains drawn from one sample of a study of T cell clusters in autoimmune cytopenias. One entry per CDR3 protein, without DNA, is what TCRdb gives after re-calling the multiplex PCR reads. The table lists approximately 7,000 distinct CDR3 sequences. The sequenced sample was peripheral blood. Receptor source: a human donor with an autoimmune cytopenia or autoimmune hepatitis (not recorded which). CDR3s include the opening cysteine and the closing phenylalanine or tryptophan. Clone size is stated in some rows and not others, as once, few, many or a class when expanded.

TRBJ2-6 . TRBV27 CASSFFSGANVLTF
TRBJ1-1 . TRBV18 CASSPFDSRAAFF
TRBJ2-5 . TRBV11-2 CASSLGDREETQYF
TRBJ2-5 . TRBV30 CAWRNRETQYF
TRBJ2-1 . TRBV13 CASSLGQGIRVAYNEQFF
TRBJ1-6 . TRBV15 CATSRDYGGISYNSPLHF
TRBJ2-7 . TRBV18 CASSRGTSNHEQYF
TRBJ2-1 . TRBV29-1 CSVEGGGPWNNEQFF
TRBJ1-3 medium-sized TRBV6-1 CASDLVAGREGTIYF
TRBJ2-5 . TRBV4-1 CASSQDRGGIAGGSQETQYF
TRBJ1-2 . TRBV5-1 CASSLLTGANYGYTF
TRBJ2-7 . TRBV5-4 CASSLASSGAYEQYF
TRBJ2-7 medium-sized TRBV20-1 CSARGGQAPYEQYF